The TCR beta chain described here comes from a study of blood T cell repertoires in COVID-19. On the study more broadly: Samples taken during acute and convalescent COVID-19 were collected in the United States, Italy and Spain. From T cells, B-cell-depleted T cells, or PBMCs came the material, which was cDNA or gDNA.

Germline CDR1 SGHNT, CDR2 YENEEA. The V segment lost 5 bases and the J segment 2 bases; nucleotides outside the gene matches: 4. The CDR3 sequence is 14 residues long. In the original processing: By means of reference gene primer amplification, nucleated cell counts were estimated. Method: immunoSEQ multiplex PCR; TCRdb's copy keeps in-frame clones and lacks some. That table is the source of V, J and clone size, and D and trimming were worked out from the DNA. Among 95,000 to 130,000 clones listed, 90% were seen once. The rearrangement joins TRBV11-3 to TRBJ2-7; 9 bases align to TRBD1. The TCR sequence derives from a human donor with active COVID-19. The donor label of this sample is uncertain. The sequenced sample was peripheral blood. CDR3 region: CASSIRDRAYEQYF. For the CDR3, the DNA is TGTGCCAGCAGCATCCGGGACAGGGCCTACGAGCAGTACTTC.